These 14 T cell receptor beta chains were sequenced from one sample in a study of blood T cell repertoires in COVID-19. Produced via immunoSEQ multiplex PCR; TCRdb's table is partial and in-frame only. The table includes over 55,000 clones, 70% to 85% detected once. The sample was peripheral blood. The receptors were gathered from a woman in her 70s with acute or convalescent COVID-19.

The chain employs TRBV15 and TRBJ2-7, with 9 bases matching TRBD1. The CDR3 extends over 13 amino acids. The V and J ends lost 3 bases and 4 bases, in that order; junction bases with no gene match: 1. The germline gives CDR1 LNHNV, CDR2 YYDKDF (reference sequence). CDR3 in amino acids: CATSRDRGYEQYF. Written as DNA, the CDR3 is TGTGCCACCAGCAGGGACAGGGGATACGAGCAGTACTTC.

The V gene is TRBV27, the J gene TRBJ2-7; D possibly corresponds to TRBD1 (5 bases). V lost 6 bases to trimming and J lost 0 bases, with 15 bases between them. The CDR3 sequence is 15 residues long. Germline CDR1 is MNHEY and CDR2 is SMNVEV (reference sequence). This chain's CDR3 is CASSPRATGSYEQYF. CDR3 nucleotides: TGTGCCAGCAGCCCCAGAGCAACAGGCTCCTACGAGCAGTACTTC.

This clone showed up just once. The V gene is TRBV21-1, the J gene TRBJ2-3; the table's D gene call, TRBD2, was not cross checked with the DNA. TRBV21-1 is shown as a pseudogene. There are 15 residues in the CDR3. CDR3 residues: CASTRTSGLTDTQYF. CDR3 nucleotides: TGTGCCAGCACCCGGACTAGCGGGTTGACAGATACGCAGTATTTT.

The CDR3 is CASSPRDRGIPYEQYF. Here the CDR3 DNA reads TGTGCCAGTAGCCCTCGTGACAGGGGTATTCCCTACGAGCAGTACTTC. The chain joins TRBV19 to TRBJ2-7; 8 bases agree with TRBD1. This CDR3 has 16 residues. Germline lookup yields CDR1 LNHDA and CDR2 SQIVND (reference sequence). V was clipped by 6 bases and J by 2 bases; unmatched bases: 12.

The rearrangement links TRBV5-1 to TRBJ1-5; no clear D gene. Germline CDR1 SGHRS, CDR2 YFSETQ. V lost 0 bases to trimming and J lost 8 bases, with 15 bases between them. The CDR3 length is 15 residues. The CDR3 loop is CASSLDRALGEPQHF. As DNA, the CDR3 is TGCGCCAGCAGCTTGGACCGGGCCCTCGGGGAGCCCCAGCATTTT.

The V and J genes are TRBV5-6 and TRBJ1-2; 7 bases are shared with TRBD1. The CDR3 runs to 14 residues. V was clipped by 4 bases and J by 4 bases; unmatched bases: 7. Germline CDR1 SGHDT, CDR2 YYEEEE. The CDR3 DNA follows: TGTGCCAGCAGCCCACCGGGACAGTTCTATGGCTACACCTTC. Translated, it gives CASSPPGQFYGYTF. The full variable domain, in which reference TRBV5-6 and TRBJ1-2 provide the parts outside the CDR3, is DAGVTQSPTHLIKTRGQQVTLRCSPKSGHDTVSWYQQALGQGPQFIFQYYEEEERQRGNFPDRFSGHQFPNYSSELNVNALLLGDSALYLCASSPPGQFYGYTFGSGTRLTVV.

This clone was counted once. The chain links TRBV2 to TRBJ2-1; 7 nucleotides agree with TRBD2. V lost 1 base to trimming and J lost 9 bases; unmatched junction nucleotides: 3. Germline CDR1 SNHLY, CDR2 FYNNEI. This CDR3 is 13 amino acids long. This CDR3 reads CASSEESGGEQFF. The CDR3 region has the DNA TGTGCCAGCAGTGAAGAGTCGGGAGGTGAGCAGTTCTTC.

The chain has TRBV20-1 and TRBJ1-6, with no clear D. This CDR3 is built from 11 residues. Germline V gives CDR1 DFQATT, CDR2 SNEGSKA (reference sequence). V was cut by 0 bases and J by 10 bases, with 4 bases left in between. Here the CDR3 reads CSARDQSPLHF. CDR3 sequence (DNA): TGCAGTGCTAGAGATCAGTCACCCCTCCACTTT.

The chain recombines TRBV29-1 with TRBJ2-3; tentative D call: TRBD2 (5 bases). This CDR3 comprises 16 residues. The V end lost 1 base, the J end lost 2 bases, and 16 bases lay between the germline ends. Germline V gives CDR1 SQVTM, CDR2 ANQGSEA. The CDR3 region is CSVEGMERRYTDTQYF. The CDR3 bases are TGCAGCGTTGAAGGTATGGAGCGGAGATACACAGATACGCAGTATTTT.

The chain combines TRBV19 with TRBJ2-2; possibly TRBD2 for D (6 bases). Germline V gene data show CDR1 as LNHDA and CDR2 as SQIVND (reference sequence). The V end was cut by 3 bases, the J end by 0 bases, with 8 bases between. The CDR3 totals 15 residues. The CDR3 reads CASSIGRPNTGELFF. The CDR3 DNA is TGTGCCAGTAGTATCGGGAGACCGAACACCGGGGAGCTGTTTTTT.

The chain uses TRBV5-6 and TRBJ2-1, with TRBD1 matching 10 bases. The CDR3 contains 15 residues. Unmatched junction bases numbered 7, after V lost 3 bases and J lost 7 bases. The germline CDR1 and CDR2 sequences are SGHDT and YYEEEE. The CDR3: CASSWGQGFVNEQFF. In DNA, the CDR3 is TGTGCCAGCAGCTGGGGACAGGGGTTTGTGAATGAGCAGTTCTTC. Filled out from reference TRBV5-6 and TRBJ2-1, the complete variable domain reads DAGVTQSPTHLIKTRGQQVTLRCSPKSGHDTVSWYQQALGQGPQFIFQYYEEEERQRGNFPDRFSGHQFPNYSSELNVNALLLGDSALYLCASSWGQGFVNEQFFGPGTRLTVL.

This clone has a count of ten or more. This sequence joins TRBV10-3 and TRBJ1-1; D ambiguous. Germline CDR1 is ENHRY and CDR2 is SYGVKD. V dropped 0 bases and J dropped 3 bases, with 14 bases sitting between them. The length of the CDR3 is 16 residues. CDR3 sequence: CAISESKERWDTEAFF. CDR3 coding DNA: TGTGCCATCAGTGAGTCGAAGGAGAGATGGGACACTGAAGCTTTCTTT.

The chain combines TRBV28 with TRBJ1-4; 8 bases are shared with TRBD1. The CDR3 spans 15 residues. CDR1 is MDHEN, CDR2 SYDVKM, per germline. V lost 2 bases, J lost 7 bases, and 6 bases stayed unmatched. Here the CDR3 reads CASSLPTGEGEKLFF. The DNA for the CDR3 is TGTGCCAGCAGTTTACCGACAGGGGAGGGTGAAAAACTGTTTTTT.

Points on this clone: This sample includes further DNA sequences coding for the same CDR3. The CDR3 DNA follows: TGCGCCAGCAGTCAGGGGGCACAGGGGGCTAACTATGGCTACACCTTC. Its translation is CASSQGAQGANYGYTF. The rearrangement uses TRBV4-3 and TRBJ1-2; 8 nucleotides line up with TRBD1. Germline V gene lookup returns CDR1 LGHNA and CDR2 YSLEER. Losses at the gene ends were 6 bases for V and 0 bases for J; bases not matched to a gene: 9. This CDR3 contains 16 residues.